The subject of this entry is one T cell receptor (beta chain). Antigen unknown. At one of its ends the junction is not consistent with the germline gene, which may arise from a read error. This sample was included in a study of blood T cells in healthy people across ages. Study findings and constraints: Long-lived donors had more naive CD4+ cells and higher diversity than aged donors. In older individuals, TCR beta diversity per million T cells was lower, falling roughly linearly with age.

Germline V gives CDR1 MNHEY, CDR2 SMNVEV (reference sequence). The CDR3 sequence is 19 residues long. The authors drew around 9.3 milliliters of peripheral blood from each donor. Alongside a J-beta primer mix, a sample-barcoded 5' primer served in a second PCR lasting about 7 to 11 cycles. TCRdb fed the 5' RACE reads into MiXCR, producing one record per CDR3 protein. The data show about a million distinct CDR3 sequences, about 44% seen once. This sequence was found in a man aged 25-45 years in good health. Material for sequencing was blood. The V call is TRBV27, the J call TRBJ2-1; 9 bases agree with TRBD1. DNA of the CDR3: TGTGCCGGCAGTCAACCCCTGGGACAGGGTGGATCTCTGCGTGGTGAGCAGTTCTTC. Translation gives CAGSQPLGQGGSLRGEQFF.